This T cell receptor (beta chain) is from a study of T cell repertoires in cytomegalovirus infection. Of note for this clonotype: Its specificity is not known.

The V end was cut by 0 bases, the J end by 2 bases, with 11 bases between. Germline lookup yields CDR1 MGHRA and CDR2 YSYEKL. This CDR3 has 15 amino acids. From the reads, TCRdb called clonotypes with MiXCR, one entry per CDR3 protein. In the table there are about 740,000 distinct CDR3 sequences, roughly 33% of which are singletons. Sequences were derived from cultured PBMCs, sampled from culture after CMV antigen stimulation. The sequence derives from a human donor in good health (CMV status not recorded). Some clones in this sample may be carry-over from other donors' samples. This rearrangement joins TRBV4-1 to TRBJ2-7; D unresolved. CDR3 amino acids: CASSQEPIRAYEQYF. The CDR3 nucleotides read TGCGCCAGCAGCCAAGAGCCAATCCGAGCCTACGAGCAGTACTTC.